A single sample is the source of the 18 T cell receptor beta chains below, sequenced in a study of blood T cell repertoires in COVID-19. Generated by immunoSEQ multiplex PCR, the TCRdb table keeps only in-frame clones and is missing some. Here the sample spans about 90,000 clones, more than 75% being singletons. The sequencing input was peripheral blood. These receptors all come from an older man with acute or convalescent COVID-19.

This chain uses TRBV7-9 with TRBJ1-5, with a possible D match to TRBD1 (6 bases). This CDR3 is built from 15 residues. Between the trimmed V and J ends, which lost 5 bases and 3 bases, there was a span of 14 bases. Germline CDR1 is SEHNR and CDR2 is FQNEAQ (reference sequence). CDR3 DNA: TGTGCCAGCAGCCCCTCAGGGGCTCCCAATCAGCCCCAGCATTTT. This sequence encodes CASSPSGAPNQPQHF.

Only a few counts were recorded for this clone. The chain couples TRBV5-6 to TRBJ2-6; 7 positions agree with TRBD1. The CDR3 contains 16 residues. After removal of 3 bases from V and 2 bases from J, the junction contained 5 bases not matched to a gene. CDR1 and CDR2 from the germline V gene are SGHDT and YYEEEE. For the CDR3, the DNA is TGTGCCAGCAGCTACCTGACAGGGACTGGGGCCAACGTCCTGACTTTC. Its translation is CASSYLTGTGANVLTF. Full variable domain (remainder filled in from reference TRBV5-6 and TRBJ2-6): DAGVTQSPTHLIKTRGQQVTLRCSPKSGHDTVSWYQQALGQGPQFIFQYYEEEERQRGNFPDRFSGHQFPNYSSELNVNALLLGDSALYLCASSYLTGTGANVLTFGAGSRLTVL.

The chain employs TRBV5-6 and TRBJ1-2, with TRBD1 identical over 7 bases. J was trimmed by 14 bases and V by 4 bases; bases with no gene match: 14. The CDR3 totals 13 residues. Per germline, CDR1 SGHDT and CDR2 YYEEEE. CDR3 coding DNA: TGTGCCAGCAGCCCATCAGACAGGGAGCTCCAAACCTTC. Amino acids: CASSPSDRELQTF.

This clone was observed a handful of times. This sequence joins TRBV10-1 and TRBJ2-3; a weak D match, TRBD2 (5 bases). This CDR3 has 16 amino acids. Germline assignment: CDR1 WNHNN and CDR2 SYGVQD (reference sequence). Trimming cost V 0 bases and J 0 bases, with 10 bases left between them. In nucleotides, the CDR3 is TGCGCCAGCAGTGAGTCGTGGGGAGCTAGCACAGATACGCAGTATTTT. Protein sequence: CASSESWGASTDTQYF.

As for this clone: The same CDR3 also results from other DNA sequences found in this sample. The rearrangement uses TRBV28 and TRBJ1-3; TRBD1 might be the D (6 bases). The CDR3 spans 15 residues. The ends were cut back, 0 bases at V and 3 bases at J, with 9 bases in the middle. Germline assignment: CDR1 MDHEN and CDR2 SYDVKM. The CDR3 is CASSLWGADGNTIYF. CDR3 nucleotides: TGTGCCAGCAGTTTATGGGGGGCCGATGGAAACACCATATATTTT.

The table lists this clone with many counts. V usage is TRBV11-2 and J usage is TRBJ1-3, with D hard to call. There are 14 residues in the CDR3. In germline, CDR1 is SGHAT, CDR2 FQNNGV. Trimming removed 2 bases from V and 2 bases from J, with 7 bases in between. CDR3 loop: CASSLPGAGNTIYF. The CDR3 region has the DNA TGTGCCAGCAGCTTACCGGGTGCTGGAAACACCATATATTTT. Full variable domain (rest looked up from reference TRBV11-2 and TRBJ1-3): EAGVAQSPRYKIIEKRQSVAFWCNPISGHATLYWYQQILGQGPKLLIQFQNNGVVDDSQLPKDRFSAERLKGVDSTLKIQPAKLEDSAVYLCASSLPGAGNTIYFGEGSWLTVV.

The genes are TRBV7-2 and TRBJ1-1; D gene unclear. Germline V gene lookup returns CDR1 SGHTA and CDR2 FQGNSA. This CDR3 comprises 13 residues. V lost 2 bases and J 1 base, leaving 5 bases between the germline ends. This chain's CDR3 is CASSLQSNTEAFF. CDR3 nucleotide sequence: TGTGCCAGCAGCTTACAGTCGAACACTGAAGCTTTCTTT.

This rearrangement joins TRBV6-5 to TRBJ2-2; no firm D call. This CDR3 has 15 amino acids. CDR1 MNHEY and CDR2 SVGAGI come from the germline V gene. Trimming stripped 1 base from V and 5 bases from J, with 11 bases between. This chain's CDR3 is CASSYFSRNTGELFF. In nucleotides, the CDR3 is TGTGCCAGCAGTTACTTTTCCCGTAATACCGGGGAGCTGTTTTTT.

This clone was seen only once. The gene calls are TRBV4-1 and TRBJ1-5, with D perhaps TRBD1 (6 bases). CDR3 length equals 14 residues. With 5 bases removed from V and 6 bases from J, the gap between germline ends came to 14 bases. CDR1 and CDR2 from the germline V gene are MGHRA and YSYEKL. The CDR3 loop reads CASSSTGLTQPQHF. The CDR3 region has the DNA TGCGCCAGCAGCAGCACAGGGTTAACTCAGCCCCAGCATTTT.

This clone was observed once. The chain couples TRBV10-3 to TRBJ2-5; TRBD2 might be the D (6 bases). Germline V lookup: CDR1 ENHRY, CDR2 SYGVKD. Between the trimmed V and J ends, which lost 0 bases and 4 bases, there was a span of 6 bases. There are 13 residues in the CDR3. For the CDR3, the DNA is TGTGCCATCAGTGAGTCGGGGGGAGAGACCCAGTACTTC. It specifies CAISESGGETQYF.

The V and J genes are TRBV6-6 and TRBJ1-2, with D perhaps matching TRBD1 (6 bases). CDR1 and CDR2 from the germline V gene are MNHNY and SVGAGI (reference sequence). This CDR3 has 12 amino acids. The ends were cut back, 8 bases at V and 4 bases at J, with 11 bases in the middle. The CDR3 sequence is CASSPDSYGYTF. The CDR3 nucleotides are TGTGCCAGCTCCCCGGACAGCTATGGCTACACCTTC.

This sequence joins TRBV7-2 and TRBJ2-1, with a possible D match to TRBD2 (5 bases). Germline V gives CDR1 SGHTA, CDR2 FQGNSA. The CDR3 spans 15 residues. Trimming took off 1 base at V and 7 bases at J, with 14 bases between the two ends. CDR3 protein: CASSLGGMSENEQFF. CDR3 DNA sequence: TGTGCCAGCAGCTTAGGAGGGATGTCAGAGAATGAGCAGTTCTTC.

This clone was seen a single time. The chain combines TRBV18 with TRBJ2-4; the match to TRBD1 covers 7 bases. In germline, CDR1 is KGHSH, CDR2 LQKENI. This CDR3 comprises 15 residues. V lost 2 bases and J lost 1; bases outside the gene matches: 2. CDR3 sequence (DNA): TGTGCCAGCTCACCAGGGACAGACGCCAAAAACATTCAGTACTTC. Protein sequence: CASSPGTDAKNIQYF.

This clone was counted between two and nine times. CDR3 DNA: TGTGCCAGCAGTTTAGGACAGCGAAGCTATGGCTACACCTTC. Its translation: CASSLGQRSYGYTF. The rearrangement joins TRBV6-5 to TRBJ1-2; perhaps TRBD1 as D (6 bases). V lost 4 bases, J lost 4 bases, and 13 bases lay in between. The CDR3 is made up of 14 amino acids. Germline V lookup: CDR1 MNHEY, CDR2 SVGAGI.

This clone came up a few times. CDR3 loop: CASVTGEATEAFF. The CDR3 DNA is TGTGCCAGTGTGACGGGGGAGGCCACTGAAGCTTTCTTT. The chain links TRBV7-9 to TRBJ1-1; the D gene is possibly TRBD1 (5 bases). The CDR3 consists of 13 residues. Per germline, CDR1 SEHNR and CDR2 FQNEAQ (reference sequence). V lost 9 bases, J lost 4 bases, and 15 bases lay in between.

This clone is medium-sized (0.01 to 0.1%). This chain links TRBV7-9 with TRBJ2-7; D is unresolved. The V gene lost 0 bases and the J gene lost 7 bases, with 22 bases spanning the gap. The CDR3 contains 17 residues. CDR1 and CDR2 from the germline V gene are SEHNR and FQNEAQ (reference sequence). In DNA form, the CDR3 reads TGTGCCAGCAGCTTAGCGCCGGTCCCTTTGTTTGACGGGGAGCAGTACTTC. It codes for CASSLAPVPLFDGEQYF.

This clone was counted between two and nine times. The CDR3 region has the DNA TGCGCCAGCAGCCAATCGTTCGGGACTAGCGGGAACACCGGGGAGCTGTTTTTT. This translates into CASSQSFGTSGNTGELFF. The chain has TRBV4-1 and TRBJ2-2; 11 nucleotides match TRBD2. V lost 2 bases to trimming and J lost 1 base; unmatched junction nucleotides: 6. CDR1 and CDR2 (germline): MGHRA, YSYEKL. The CDR3 runs 18 residues.

The chain recombines TRBV5-1 with TRBJ2-5, with a possible D match to TRBD1 (5 bases). V dropped 0 bases and J dropped 4 bases, with 13 bases sitting between them. Germline values: CDR1 SGHRS, CDR2 YFSETQ. The CDR3 covers 15 residues. The CDR3 region has the DNA TGCGCCAGCAGCTTGGCGGGTCAGGGTGGAGAGACCCAGTACTTC. It translates to CASSLAGQGGETQYF. Using reference TRBV5-1 and TRBJ2-5 for the parts outside the CDR3, the full variable domain is KAGVTQTPRYLIKTRGQQVTLSCSPISGHRSVSWYQQTPGQGLQFLFEYFSETQRNKGNFPGRFSGRQFSNSRSEMNVSTLELGDSALYLCASSLAGQGGETQYFGPGTRLLVL.